This T cell receptor (beta chain) was identified during a study of glioma-infiltrating T cells after dendritic cell vaccination. This CDR3 region has 15 residues. With 4 bases removed from V and 0 bases from J, the gap between germline ends came to 13 bases. CDR1 SGHRS and CDR2 YFSETQ come from the germline V gene. Before vaccination, two weeks after the third vaccination, and at progression, PBMC were collected. Amplification used 60 V beta primers and 13 J beta primers. The method was immunoSEQ multiplex PCR; TCRdb's version includes in-frame clones alone and lacks a portion of them. The sample includes under 100,000 clones, over 75% of them seen just once.

The receptor's source is a human donor with glioblastoma. V usage is TRBV5-1 and J usage is TRBJ1-1; tentatively, D is TRBD1 (5 bases). The sample here was blood, taken before dendritic cell vaccination. CDR3 protein: CASSPTPGLNTEAFF. In DNA, the CDR3 is TGCGCCAGCAGCCCTACACCAGGGTTGAACACTGAAGCTTTCTTT. Supplemented by reference TRBV5-1 and TRBJ1-1, the full variable domain reads KAGVTQTPRYLIKTRGQQVTLSCSPISGHRSVSWYQQTPGQGLQFLFEYFSETQRNKGNFPGRFSGRQFSNSRSEMNVSTLELGDSALYLCASSPTPGLNTEAFFGQGTRLTVV.